The 5 T cell receptor beta chains below all came from one sample that was sequenced in a study of human T cells and chemical hapten exposure. Each CDR3 protein is one row after TCRdb ran MiXCR on the RACE reads. This table holds around 99,000 distinct CDR3 sequences, about 10% found once. Indicated time point: patch test 2, 6 weeks after DPC sensitization. Treatment reported: therapeutic diphenylcyclopropenone sensitization with weekly scalp DPC. Sequencing used whole blood, obtained in connection with sensitization to the hapten diphenylcyclopropenone (DPC). Source of these receptors: a man in his forties with alopecia areata. Some clones in this sample may be carry-over from other donors' samples.

This clonotype was seen repeatedly, ten times or more. The chain has TRBV6-5 and TRBJ1-1, with TRBD1 identical over 10 bases. The ends lost 5 bases at V and 5 bases at J; junction bases unmatched: 5. This CDR3 is built from 14 residues. Germline lookup yields CDR1 MNHEY and CDR2 SVGAGI. The chain's CDR3 is CASSPDRGRTEAFF. The CDR3 nucleotides are TGTGCCAGCAGTCCCGACAGGGGGCGAACTGAAGCTTTCTTT.

This clonotype was detected a few times. The rearrangement links TRBV4-3 to TRBJ2-3; a weak D match, TRBD2 (6 bases). The CDR3 has 19 residues. Germline V CDR1 and CDR2: LGHNA, YSLEER. Trimming pared 0 bases from V and 0 bases from J, leaving 19 bases between. The CDR3 DNA is TGCGCCAGCAGCCAAGATGGTAAAGTGACTAGGGTTAGCACAGATACGCAGTATTTT. Translating gives CASSQDGKVTRVSTDTQYF.

J is TRBJ2-2 and V is TRBV19, with D unresolved. Germline V gives CDR1 LNHDA, CDR2 SQIVND (reference sequence). This CDR3 is 14 amino acids long. Deletions cut 5 bases from V and 2 bases from J, with 9 bases between. The CDR3 loop is CASSVQSNTGELFF. DNA for the CDR3: TGTGCCAGTAGTGTACAGAGCAACACCGGGGAGCTGTTTTTT.

The chain carries TRBV5-1 and TRBJ2-1; D possibly matches TRBD1 or TRBD2 (5 bases each). V was cut by 0 bases and J by 5 bases, with 12 bases left in between. Germline lookup yields CDR1 SGHRS and CDR2 YFSETQ. The CDR3 length is 15 residues. The chain's CDR3 is CASSLVSQGHNEQFF. The CDR3 nucleotides read TGCGCCAGCAGCTTGGTTAGCCAGGGACACAATGAGCAGTTCTTC. Combining the CDR3 with reference TRBV5-1 and TRBJ2-1 gives the whole variable domain KAGVTQTPRYLIKTRGQQVTLSCSPISGHRSVSWYQQTPGQGLQFLFEYFSETQRNKGNFPGRFSGRQFSNSRSEMNVSTLELGDSALYLCASSLVSQGHNEQFFGPGTRLTVL.

CDR3 in amino acids: CSGSTGGNQPQHF. CDR3 DNA sequence: TGCAGCGGGTCTACAGGGGGTAATCAGCCCCAGCATTTT. J is TRBJ1-5 and V is TRBV29-1, with TRBD1 identical over 8 bases. Trimming at V came to 7 bases and at J to 4 bases, leaving 6 bases not matched to a gene. The CDR3 runs to 13 residues. Germline CDR1 SQVTM, CDR2 ANQGSEA.